This paragraph reports one T cell receptor beta chain. This sample stems from a study of shared clonotypes between healthy human individuals. The CDR3 loop spans 15 amino acids. Germline CDR1 LNHDA, CDR2 SQIVND (reference sequence). V shed 7 bases and J 7 bases; nucleotides not matched to a gene: 12. The assay was immunoSEQ multiplex PCR, and TCRdb's table has in-frame clones only and misses some. In the table there are approximately 2,200,000 clones, roughly 91% of which are singletons. Naive-designated CD8 cells lacked CD45RO, were positively enriched for CCR7, and omitted terminally differentiated effector memory CD45RA+ cells.

The specimen was naive CD8+ T cells from PBMCs. The chain employs TRBV19 and TRBJ2-1; 8 bases align to TRBD2. The clonotype comes from a man younger than 30 in good health. Some clones in this sample may be carry-over from other donors' samples. The CDR3 DNA sequence: TGTGCCAGTATATCACGAGCGGGAGTAGGGAATGAGCAGTTCTTC. Protein: CASISRAGVGNEQFF.